This entry features one T cell receptor beta chain sequence. The entry originates in a study of long-term antiretroviral therapy in people with HIV. At the survey level, the v3.0 immunoSEQ assay was run. The repertoire was sequenced with immunoSEQ multiplex PCR; TCRdb's copy has only in-frame clones and lacks some. The sample yields about 33,000 clones, 97% seen once. Germline assignment: CDR1 MNHNS and CDR2 SASEGT. The CDR3 is 17 amino acids. V gave up 3 bases and J gave up 0 bases; unmatched junction bases: 9. The source was unsorted PBMCs, collected 6.9 years after starting antiretroviral therapy. The TCR originated in a man aged 25-45 years with HIV. This rearrangement joins TRBV6-1 to TRBJ2-7, with 9 bases matching TRBD2. This CDR3 is CASSEYLPSGDSYEQYF. The CDR3 nucleotides read TGTGCCAGCAGTGAGTATCTGCCTAGCGGGGACTCCTACGAGCAGTACTTC.